A single sample is the source of the 5 T cell receptor beta chains below, sequenced in a study of CD8+ T cells in alopecia areata. cDNA serving as the sequencing template came from extracted, reverse transcribed RNA. The repertoire was sequenced with immunoSEQ multiplex PCR; TCRdb's copy has only in-frame clones and lacks some. This table holds 55,000 to 65,000 clones, around 47% found once. The sample comprised NKG2D-low CD8+ T cells sorted from blood. The receptors here all came from a human donor with alopecia areata.

This clone was observed many times. V and J are TRBV6-4 and TRBJ2-3, with 11 positions matching TRBD2. Germline-derived CDR1 and CDR2 are MRHNA and SNTAGT. The CDR3 has 15 residues. The V and J ends lost 5 bases and 4 bases, in that order; junction bases with no gene match: 5. The CDR3 DNA sequence: TGTGCCAGCAGTATGAGACTAGCGGGGTCAGATACGCAGTATTTT. It specifies CASSMRLAGSDTQYF.

This chain joins TRBV7-9 and TRBJ2-7; 7 nucleotides agree with TRBD1. CDR3 length: 14 residues. Germline loops: CDR1 SEHNR, CDR2 FQNEAQ (reference sequence). V lost 8 bases, J lost 3 bases, and 10 bases stayed unmatched. CDR3 DNA: TGTGCCAGCTCCCGGATGGCAGGGGGCTACGAGCAGTACTTC. This encodes CASSRMAGGYEQYF.

The chain joins TRBV15 to TRBJ2-1; 11 bases align to TRBD1. The CDR3 totals 15 residues. Germline V CDR1 and CDR2: LNHNV, YYDKDF (reference sequence). The J segment lost 5 bases and the V segment lost 8 bases, leaving 8 bases of the junction unmatched. The CDR3 DNA reads TGTGCCACCGGGTTTTGGGGACAGGGGGACAATGAGCAGTTCTTC. Translating it yields CATGFWGQGDNEQFF.

This clone was observed a few times. J is TRBJ2-3 and V is TRBV7-9; D gene ambiguous. From germline, CDR1 is SEHNR and CDR2 FQNEAQ (reference sequence). V shed 4 bases and J shed 4 bases, with 9 bases lying between them. The CDR3 sequence is 13 residues long. As DNA, the CDR3 is TGTGCCAGCAGCTCTCTCCCTTCAGATACGCAGTATTTT. Protein: CASSSLPSDTQYF.

V is TRBV27 and J is TRBJ1-1, with D maybe TRBD1 (6 bases). The V end lost 3 bases, the J end lost 5 bases, and 13 bases lay between the germline ends. Germline lookup yields CDR1 MNHEY and CDR2 SMNVEV (reference sequence). This CDR3 spans 14 amino acids. CDR3 coding DNA: TGTGCCAGCAGTTTGGGGGGCGGTGGAACTGAAGCTTTCTTT. Amino acids: CASSLGGGGTEAFF.